A selection of T cell receptor beta chains follows, all from one sample in a study of blood T cell repertoires in COVID-19. Method: immunoSEQ multiplex PCR; TCRdb's copy keeps in-frame clones and lacks some. This table holds just over 250,000 clones, about 87% found once. Input material: peripheral blood. These receptors came from a woman between 65 and 79 years old with COVID-19, enrolled during active disease. Both conserved end residues are part of each CDR3. The D gene is left open where the match is weak. Not all rows give a size; the values are once, few, many and, for expanded clones, a class.

J | size | V | D | DNA | CDR3
TRBJ2-3 | - | TRBV18 | - | TGTGCCAGCTCAGCGACAGGGACTAGAGTAGATACGCAGTATTTT | CASSATGTRVDTQYF
TRBJ1-6 | - | TRBV2 | - | TGTGCCAGCAGTGGTCGGGCAGGGAGCGGGAATTCACCCCTCCACTTT | CASSGRAGSGNSPLHF
TRBJ2-7 | few | TRBV27 | - | TGTGCCAGCAGTCTTGGGACAAGATTATCCTACGAGCAGTACTTC | CASSLGTRLSYEQYF
TRBJ2-7 | - | TRBV28 | TRBD1 | TGTGCCAGCAGAGGGACAGGGGCCTACGAGCAGTACTTC | CASRGTGAYEQYF
TRBJ2-7 | - | TRBV5-4 | - | TGTGCCAGCAGCTTGGATGGGGGCGGGGGAGACGAGCAGTACTTC | CASSLDGGGGDEQYF
TRBJ1-2 | - | TRBV4-1 | TRBD1 | TGCGCCAGCAGCCAAGAGGTGACAGGGGAAGGTGGCTACACCTTC | CASSQEVTGEGGYTF
TRBJ2-1 | - | TRBV18 | TRBD2 | TGTGCCAGCTCACAACGGGGACTAGCGGGACCCAGCTCCTACAATGAGCAGTTCTTC | CASSQRGLAGPSSYNEQFF
TRBJ1-4 | - | TRBV4-1 | - | TGCGCCAGCAGCCAATCCCAGGCCAGGACTAATGAAAAACTGTTTTTT | CASSQSQARTNEKLFF
TRBJ2-1 | - | TRBV11-2 | - | TGTGCCAGCAGCATCCAGTACAATGAGCAGTTCTTC | CASSIQYNEQFF
TRBJ1-1 | - | TRBV28 | - | TGTGCCAGCAGTTTGGAGGGGGGGCAGGGGAAAGGAGCTTTCTTT | CASSLEGGQGKGAFF
TRBJ2-5 | - | TRBV24-1 | TRBD1 | TGTGCCACCAGTGATTTTGACAGGGGAGCAAAGACCCAGTACTTC | CATSDFDRGAKTQYF
TRBJ2-3 | - | TRBV7-2 | TRBD2 | TGTGCCAGCAGCTTAGCACTTCTAGCGGGGGGGGGCACAGATACGCAGTATTTT | CASSLALLAGGGTDTQYF
TRBJ2-7 | once | TRBV6-5 | TRBD1 | TGTGCCAGCAGGGCAGGGGGTTCCTACGAGCAGTACTTC | CASRAGGSYEQYF
TRBJ1-4 | - | TRBV5-1 | TRBD1 | TGCGCCAGCAGGAAGGGACAGAGTTTTGAAAAACTGTTTTTT | CASRKGQSFEKLFF
TRBJ2-5 | - | TRBV7-3 | TRBD2 | TGTGCCAGCAGCCCAGGTGGGCTAGCGGAAGAGACCCAGTACTTC | CASSPGGLAEETQYF
TRBJ2-1 | - | TRBV19 | TRBD2 | TGTGCCAGTAGTTCGGGAAATAGCGGGATATTGAATGAGCAGTTCTTC | CASSSGNSGILNEQFF
TRBJ2-5 | - | TRBV5-4 | - | TGTGCCAGCAGCTTGGTACCAGGGTGGGAGACCCAGTACTTC | CASSLVPGWETQYF
TRBJ1-5 | - | TRBV6-4 | TRBD1 | TGTGCCAGCAGTGACGACGGGACAGCCAATCAGCCCCAGCATTTT | CASSDDGTANQPQHF
TRBJ2-7 | - | TRBV16 | TRBD1 | TGTGCCAGCAGCCAATTCGGGACAGGGTGGACCTACGAGCAGTACTTC | CASSQFGTGWTYEQYF
TRBJ1-3 | - | TRBV5-1 | - | TGCGCCAGCAGCTTTCAGGGTGCCGGAAACACCATATATTTT | CASSFQGAGNTIYF
TRBJ1-1 | - | TRBV10-1 | - | TGCGCCAGCAGTGAGTTCGCGGTAGAAAGATTGAACACTGAAGCTTTCTTT | CASSEFAVERLNTEAFF
TRBJ1-4 | - | TRBV3-1/TRBV3-2 | TRBD1 | TGTGCCAGCAGCCATCCGGGACAGGGAGGTGAAAAACTGTTTTTT | CASSHPGQGGEKLFF
TRBJ2-3 | - | TRBV4-2 | - | TGTGCCAGCAGCCAAGAACTGGTAGCAGTTACAGATACGCAGTATTTT | CASSQELVAVTDTQYF
TRBJ2-1 | - | TRBV29-1 | - | TGCAGCGTTGAAGATCGGGGCAATGAGCAGTTCTTC | CSVEDRGNEQFF
TRBJ1-1 | few | TRBV18 | - | TGTGCCAGCTTCACCGTTCCCGGGGGGACTGAAGCTTTCTTT | CASFTVPGGTEAFF
TRBJ2-7 | - | TRBV15 | - | TGTGCCACCAGCAGAGGTATCCGGCGGGACGACTACGAGCAGTACTTC | CATSRGIRRDDYEQYF
TRBJ2-1 | - | TRBV5-1 | TRBD2 | TGCGCCAGCAGCAGGGGACTAGCGGACTACAATGAGCAGTTCTTC | CASSRGLADYNEQFF
TRBJ1-1 | - | TRBV7-2 | - | TGTGCCAGCAGCTTGGCCAGCAGGGCTTTCTTT | CASSLASRAFF
TRBJ2-7 | - | TRBV29-1 | - | TGCAGCGTTGGAGGGCCTAGAGAGCAGTACTTC | CSVGGPREQYF
TRBJ2-2 | few | TRBV19 | - | TGTGCCAGTAGTATAGTCCAGATGAACACCGGGGAGCTGTTTTTT | CASSIVQMNTGELFF
TRBJ1-4 | - | TRBV21-1 | - | TGTGCCAGCAGCCAGGTATTGGACAGAAATGAAAAACTGTTTTTT | CASSQVLDRNEKLFF